The 27 T cell receptor beta chains in this list originate from one sample, sequenced in a study of shared clonotypes between healthy human individuals. Some clones are missing from TCRdb's copy, which holds only in-frame ones; the method was immunoSEQ multiplex PCR. The sample has under 2,000,000 clones, about 95% seen once. Naive CD8 populations comprised CD45RO-negative cells positively selected for CCR7, excluding terminally differentiated effector memory CD45RA+ cells. The specimen was naive CD8+ T cells sorted from blood. The origin of the receptors is a young man in good health.

This clone was seen just once. This CDR3 is also generated by other DNA sequences in the sample. The chain employs TRBV28 and TRBJ2-1; a possible D gene is TRBD2 (5 bases). CDR3 length: 14 residues. Trimming pared 3 bases from V and 2 bases from J, leaving 8 bases between. Germline lookup yields CDR1 MDHEN and CDR2 SYDVKM. Here the CDR3 reads CASSFRGAYNEQFF. The CDR3 DNA reads TGTGCCAGCAGTTTCCGGGGAGCCTACAATGAGCAGTTCTTC. The entire variable domain, with the rest obtained from reference TRBV28 and TRBJ2-1, is as follows: DVKVTQSSRYLVKRTGEKVFLECVQDMDHENMFWYRQDPGLGLRLIYFSYDVKMKEKGDIPEGYSVSREKKERFSLILESASTNQTSMYLCASSFRGAYNEQFFGPGTRLTVL.

This chain joins TRBV29-1 and TRBJ1-2, with 8 bases fitting TRBD1. The germline gives CDR1 SQVTM, CDR2 ANQGSEA. The CDR3 sequence is 14 residues long. V was pared by 4 bases and J by 3 bases, with 7 bases of the junction left unmatched. CDR3 DNA: TGCAGCGTTGTAGGACAGGGTTGGGACTATGGCTACACCTTC. Amino acid sequence: CSVVGQGWDYGYTF.

This chain uses TRBV5-1 with TRBJ1-1; D may be TRBD1 (5 bases). The CDR3 loop spans 15 amino acids. The germline V and J ends were trimmed by 3 bases and 2 bases, with 14 bases remaining between them. The germline V gene encodes CDR1 SGHRS and CDR2 YFSETQ. This CDR3 reads CASSSPGGENTEAFF. The CDR3 bases are TGCGCCAGCAGCTCCCCGGGGGGGGAAAACACTGAAGCTTTCTTT.

A note on this clone: Other nucleotide sequences from this sample produce the same CDR3. The V and J genes are TRBV20-1 and TRBJ2-1; D is uncertain. Between the trimmed V and J ends, which lost 2 bases and 4 bases, there was a span of 3 bases. Germline CDR1 and CDR2: DFQATT and SNEGSKA (reference sequence). CDR3 length: 11 amino acids. CDR3 DNA: TGCAGTGCTAGAAATTACAATGAGCAGTTCTTC. Protein: CSARNYNEQFF.

The rearrangement links TRBV4-1 to TRBJ1-1, with D uncertain. This CDR3 has 14 residues. In germline, CDR1 is MGHRA, CDR2 YSYEKL. Trimming pared 7 bases from V and 4 bases from J, leaving 16 bases between. In DNA form, the CDR3 reads TGCGCCAGCACCCTAACCATAACCCTCACTGAAGCTTTCTTT. Translated: CASTLTITLTEAFF.

V and J are TRBV7-9 and TRBJ2-1; no clear D gene. In germline, CDR1 is SEHNR, CDR2 FQNEAQ (reference sequence). This CDR3 is 14 amino acids long. Trimming took off 4 bases at V and 5 bases at J, with 12 bases between the two ends. The CDR3 protein is CASSSPYSNNEQFF. The CDR3 DNA sequence: TGTGCCAGCAGCTCACCCTACAGTAACAATGAGCAGTTCTTC.

The V call is TRBV4-1, the J call TRBJ2-7; possible D gene TRBD1, 6 bases. Trimming removed 0 bases at V and 2 bases at J, with 11 bases between. The CDR3 has 15 residues. Germline CDR1 reads MGHRA; CDR2 reads YSYEKL. As DNA, the CDR3 is TGCGCCAGCAGCCAAGAGTATCCAGGGGCCTACGAGCAGTACTTC. Translation: CASSQEYPGAYEQYF.

The J gene is TRBJ2-4, the V gene TRBV28; 16 bases line up with TRBD2. The ends lost 5 bases at V and 7 bases at J; junction bases unmatched: 8. The CDR3 has 17 amino acids. CDR1 and CDR2 (germline): MDHEN, SYDVKM. CDR3 residues: CASSPLGTSGGVNIQYF. The CDR3 nucleotides are TGTGCCAGCAGTCCCCTGGGGACTAGCGGGGGGGTGAACATTCAGTACTTC.

The genes are TRBV7-9 and TRBJ2-5, with TRBD1 identical over 10 bases. Germline V lookup: CDR1 SEHNR, CDR2 FQNEAQ (reference sequence). J was trimmed by 4 bases and V by 4 bases; bases with no gene match: 9. This CDR3 region has 16 residues. The CDR3 loop is CASSSWGQGSGETQYF. The CDR3 DNA reads TGTGCCAGCAGCTCGTGGGGACAGGGGAGCGGAGAGACCCAGTACTTC.

The chain couples TRBV2 to TRBJ2-7; TRBD1 matches 7 bases. The germline V gene has CDR1 SNHLY and CDR2 FYNNEI. The CDR3 has 11 amino acids. CDR3 in amino acids: CASTETGPPRV. The CDR3 DNA sequence: TGTGCCAGCACTGAGACAGGGCCCCCTCGGGTC.

This clone is a singleton in its sample. This chain joins TRBV27 and TRBJ2-7; 8 nucleotides line up with TRBD1. The CDR3 extends over 16 amino acids. Germline-derived CDR1 and CDR2 are MNHEY and SMNVEV (reference sequence). Germline trimming cut 3 bases from V and 2 bases from J; bases unmatched to any gene: 9. The CDR3 spells CASSFSTGAVAYEQYF. The CDR3 DNA follows: TGTGCCAGCAGTTTCTCGACAGGGGCCGTCGCCTACGAGCAGTACTTC.

The chain joins TRBV7-8 to TRBJ2-7, with D hard to call. V was trimmed by 5 bases and J by 3 bases, leaving 14 bases between them. The CDR3 runs to 14 residues. CDR1 and CDR2 from the germline V gene are SGHVS and FQNEAQ. The CDR3 spells CASSPGGSHYEQYF. In DNA form, the CDR3 reads TGTGCCAGCAGCCCCGGCGGATCCCACTACGAGCAGTACTTC. Drawing the rest from reference TRBV7-8 and TRBJ2-7, the complete variable domain is GAGVSQSPRYKVAKRGQDVALRCDPISGHVSLFWYQQALGQGPEFLTYFQNEAQLDKSGLPSDRFFAERPEGSVSTLKIQRTQQEDSAVYLCASSPGGSHYEQYFGPGTRLTVT.

Of note for this clone: Other DNA sequences in the same sample also yield this CDR3. The chain couples TRBV9 to TRBJ1-2, with D uncertain. Per germline, CDR1 SGDLS and CDR2 YYNGEE. The germline V and J ends were trimmed by 2 bases and 0 bases, with 8 bases remaining between them. The CDR3 loop spans 14 amino acids. Here the CDR3 reads CASSVGNPNYGYTF. CDR3 sequence (DNA): TGTGCCAGCAGCGTTGGAAACCCTAACTATGGCTACACCTTC.

V is TRBV9 and J is TRBJ2-3; a weak D match, TRBD1 (5 bases). Trimming left V 0 bases short and J 4 bases short, with 15 bases between. Per the germline V gene, CDR1 is SGDLS and CDR2 is YYNGEE. CDR3 length: 16 amino acids. The CDR3 sequence is CASSVEVGPSADTQYF. Written as DNA, the CDR3 is TGTGCCAGCAGCGTAGAAGTGGGGCCCAGCGCAGATACGCAGTATTTT.

The chain couples TRBV4-3 to TRBJ2-3; 8 nucleotides agree with TRBD2. The ends lost 1 base at V and 13 bases at J; junction bases unmatched: 13. CDR1 is LGHNA, CDR2 YSLEER, per germline. The CDR3 is 15 amino acids. CDR3 bases: TGCGCCAGCAGCCAAGCGGTCCTAGCGGGCGCCCCGGAGTATTTT. This sequence encodes CASSQAVLAGAPEYF.

The V gene is TRBV6-6, the J gene TRBJ2-1, with D possibly being TRBD2 (5 bases). Germline CDR1 MNHNY, CDR2 SVGAGI (reference sequence). V was pared by 6 bases and J by 10 bases, with 13 bases between. This CDR3 has 12 amino acids. The CDR3 reads CASRGVDDEQFF. CDR3 DNA sequence: TGTGCCAGCAGGGGAGTGGACGACGAGCAGTTCTTC.

The rearrangement uses TRBV9 and TRBJ2-3; D is perhaps TRBD1 (6 bases). This CDR3 region has 16 residues. Per the germline V gene, CDR1 is SGDLS and CDR2 is YYNGEE. The ends were cut back, 4 bases at V and 1 base at J, with 16 bases in the middle. The CDR3 nucleotides read TGTGCCAGCAGCCCTCTAATCAGGGGCGGCACAGATACGCAGTATTTT. Amino acid sequence: CASSPLIRGGTDTQYF.

Here the CDR3 reads CASSGEGNEQFF. The CDR3, as DNA: TGTGCCAGTAGTGGGGAAGGAAATGAGCAGTTCTTC. This chain joins TRBV19 and TRBJ2-1; no clear D gene. The V end lost 5 bases, the J end lost 7 bases, and 9 bases lay between the germline ends. CDR3 length: 12 amino acids. Germline V gene lookup returns CDR1 LNHDA and CDR2 SQIVND (reference sequence).

The V and J genes are TRBV25-1 and TRBJ1-2; no firm D call. This CDR3 has 12 amino acids. Trimming pared 5 bases from V and 4 bases from J, leaving 8 bases between. The germline gives CDR1 MGHDK, CDR2 SYGVNS. CDR3 sequence: CASSTSGYGYTF. The DNA of the CDR3 is TGTGCCAGCAGTACCTCGGGCTATGGCTACACCTTC.

The chain carries TRBV15 and TRBJ1-1; D gene unclear. V lost 1 base and J 0 bases, leaving 12 bases between the germline ends. The CDR3 has 16 amino acids. CDR1 is LNHNV and CDR2 is YYDKDF in the germline V gene (reference sequence). DNA for the CDR3: TGTGCCACCAGCAGAGGGATAGGGAACCTGAACACTGAAGCTTTCTTT. Amino acid sequence: CATSRGIGNLNTEAFF. The full variable domain, in which reference TRBV15 and TRBJ1-1 provide the parts outside the CDR3, is DAMVIQNPRYQVTQFGKPVTLSCSQTLNHNVMYWYQQKSSQAPKLLFHYYDKDFNNEADTPDNFQSRRPNTSFCFLDIRSPGLGDTAMYLCATSRGIGNLNTEAFFGQGTRLTVV.

The CDR3 region has the DNA TGTGCCAGCAGCTTGGGTCCAGGTATTATCGAGCAGTACTTC. Translating it yields CASSLGPGIIEQYF. The chain has TRBV5-6 and TRBJ2-7; D unclear. The CDR3 runs 14 residues. Germline V lookup: CDR1 SGHDT, CDR2 YYEEEE. V lost 0 bases, J lost 6 bases, and 13 bases lay in between.

The V and J genes are TRBV6-6 and TRBJ2-7, with 9 bases lining up with TRBD1. CDR1 MNHNY and CDR2 SVGAGI come from the germline V gene (reference sequence). V shed 7 bases and J 7 bases; nucleotides not matched to a gene: 8. The CDR3 runs 13 residues. For the CDR3, the DNA is TGTGCCAGCACGCTGGACAGGGGCTGGGAGCAGTACTTC. This encodes CASTLDRGWEQYF.

V and J are TRBV10-2 and TRBJ2-1, with 7 positions matching TRBD2. Germline lookup yields CDR1 WSHSY and CDR2 SAAADI. The CDR3 has 14 amino acids. V was pared by 10 bases and J by 0 bases, with 6 bases of the junction left unmatched. In DNA, the CDR3 is TGCGCCAAAGGAGTAGCGGGCTCCTACAATGAGCAGTTCTTC. It is translated as CAKGVAGSYNEQFF.

V is TRBV15 and J is TRBJ2-2; the match to TRBD1 covers 9 bases. The germline gives CDR1 LNHNV, CDR2 YYDKDF (reference sequence). The CDR3 is made up of 13 amino acids. The V gene end was trimmed by 9 bases and the J gene end by 8 bases; junction bases not matched to a gene: 7. The CDR3 spells CATSGQGTGELFF. The CDR3 DNA reads TGTGCCACGTCGGGACAGGGTACGGGGGAGCTGTTTTTT.

The chain recombines TRBV10-3 with TRBJ2-1; possible D gene TRBD2, 6 bases. The CDR3 has 16 residues. V dropped 2 bases and J dropped 5 bases, with 16 bases sitting between them. Germline assignment: CDR1 ENHRY and CDR2 SYGVKD. Here the CDR3 DNA reads TGTGCCATCAGTGAGGGGGTGGGCGGGACTCACAATGAGCAGTTCTTC. Translation gives CAISEGVGGTHNEQFF.

The chain combines TRBV11-2 with TRBJ2-7; D uncertain. The CDR3 is made up of 11 amino acids. Trimming stripped 4 bases from V and 5 bases from J, with 6 bases between. CDR1 and CDR2 from the germline V gene are SGHAT and FQNNGV. The CDR3 region is CASSYLDEQYF. The CDR3 DNA sequence: TGTGCCAGCAGCTATCTAGACGAGCAGTACTTC.

The rearrangement uses TRBV7-3 and TRBJ2-5; 11 bases are shared with TRBD2. Germline V CDR1 and CDR2: SGHTA, FQGTGA. Trimming cost V 4 bases and J 5 bases; bases outside gene matches: 9. The CDR3 sequence is 16 residues long. CDR3: CASSSKRLAGPETQYF. The CDR3 DNA reads TGTGCCAGCAGCTCAAAGAGACTAGCGGGGCCGGAGACCCAGTACTTC.